This T cell receptor (beta chain) was captured by sequencing in a study of chemoradiotherapy in HPV16-positive cancers. Generated by immunoSEQ multiplex PCR, the TCRdb table keeps only in-frame clones and is missing some. This table holds fewer than 20,000 clones, over 85% found once. J gave up 7 bases and V 6 bases, and 9 bases lay outside the gene matches. The CDR3 extends over 14 amino acids. Germline lookup yields CDR1 SNHLY and CDR2 FYNNEI. This sequence originates from a human donor with HPV-associated anogenital cancer. The material sequenced was blood, taken from a patient who underwent chemoradiotherapy. V and J are TRBV2 and TRBJ2-1; 7 bases are a match to TRBD1. The DNA of the CDR3 is TGTGCCAGCAGGAATGAATACAGGGGTAATGAGCAGTTCTTC. Encoded protein: CASRNEYRGNEQFF.